The 21 T cell receptor beta chains below all came from one sample that was sequenced in a study of T-cell reconstitution after alpha-beta-depleted transplantation in children. It was with unique molecular identifiers that the TCRbeta library was prepared. One entry per CDR3 protein results from TCRdb running MiXCR on the PCR reads. This table has approximately 430,000 distinct CDR3 sequences, about 16% appearing once. The sample in question was PBMCs, mostly from graft donor cells, obtained 360 days after TCRalphabeta/CD19-depleted stem cell transplant. These receptors were obtained from a boy less than two years old who had a stem cell transplant for Wiskott-Aldrich syndrome, so the T cells may come from the graft donor.

The chain joins TRBV6-5 to TRBJ2-7; 8 bases align to TRBD2. The V gene end was trimmed by 4 bases and the J gene end by 5 bases; junction bases not matched to a gene: 10. The germline V gene encodes CDR1 MNHEY and CDR2 SVGAGI. The CDR3 consists of 15 residues. The CDR3 sequence: CASSSWTSLGNEQYF. As DNA, the CDR3 is TGTGCCAGCAGTTCGTGGACTAGCCTGGGTAACGAGCAGTACTTC.

This clonotype came up a few times. The CDR3 is CSARVGVLQETQYF. The DNA for the CDR3 is TGCAGTGCTAGAGTCGGGGTACTACAAGAGACCCAGTACTTC. The chain links TRBV20-1 to TRBJ2-5; tentative D call: TRBD2 (5 bases). Germline V gene lookup returns CDR1 DFQATT and CDR2 SNEGSKA (reference sequence). V shed 1 base and J shed 2 bases, with 11 bases lying between them. The CDR3 loop spans 14 amino acids.

This chain uses TRBV10-3 with TRBJ2-7, with TRBD1 matching over 7 bases. In germline, CDR1 is ENHRY, CDR2 SYGVKD. The CDR3 sequence is 15 residues long. V shed 6 bases, J shed 3 bases, and the junction held 11 bases outside the gene matches. CDR3 amino acids: CAISFTGADLYEQYF. CDR3 coding DNA: TGTGCCATCAGCTTTACAGGGGCGGACCTCTACGAGCAGTACTTC.

This chain connects TRBV11-2 to TRBJ2-1; D gene unclear. The CDR3 is made up of 16 amino acids. Germline loops: CDR1 SGHAT, CDR2 FQNNGV. Deletions cut 1 base from V and 8 bases from J, with 18 bases between. In DNA, the CDR3 is TGTGCCAGCAGCTTAGCATGGCTTGGTAGCCGCGATGAGCAGTTCTTC. It encodes CASSLAWLGSRDEQFF.

This clonotype showed up just a few times. This chain connects TRBV24-1 to TRBJ2-1; 10 nucleotides align to TRBD1. The CDR3 loop spans 12 amino acids. With V trimmed by 7 bases and J by 12 bases, 5 bases remained unmatched. Germline CDR1 and CDR2: KGHDR and SFDVKD. CDR3 in DNA: TGTGCCACCAGCGGGACAGGGGCAGGGCAGTTCTTC. Translation gives CATSGTGAGQFF.

This clonotype occurred many times. The chain joins TRBV12-3 or TRBV12-4 to TRBJ1-1; no clear D gene. Between the trimmed V and J ends, which lost 6 bases and 0 bases, there was a span of 11 bases. The CDR3 sequence is 14 residues long. This CDR3 reads CASSHDTMNTEAFF. In DNA, the CDR3 is TGTGCCAGCAGCCATGACACCATGAACACTGAAGCTTTCTTT.

At least ten counts were recorded for this clonotype. This chain joins TRBV18 and TRBJ1-2; D may be TRBD1 (5 bases). The length of the CDR3 is 13 residues. Germline V gene data show CDR1 as KGHSH and CDR2 as LQKENI. V lost 2 bases to trimming and J lost 4 bases, with 8 bases between them. In DNA form, the CDR3 reads TGTGCCAGCTCACCAGTCAGGGCCTATGGCTACACCTTC. This codes for CASSPVRAYGYTF.

This clonotype was detected ten times or more. The genes are TRBV20-1 and TRBJ2-1; 10 bases are shared with TRBD2. V was pared by 6 bases and J by 4 bases, with 6 bases of the junction left unmatched. The CDR3 length is 14 residues. Per germline, CDR1 DFQATT and CDR2 SNEGSKA (reference sequence). Written as DNA, the CDR3 is TGCAGTGCCCGAGGACTAGCGGTATACAATGAGCAGTTCTTC. Protein sequence: CSARGLAVYNEQFF.

The table lists this clonotype with a few counts. The chain carries TRBV11-2 and TRBJ2-5, with 9 bases lining up with TRBD2. The V gene's germline CDR1 is SGHAT and CDR2 FQNNGV. The CDR3 runs 17 residues. The V and J ends lost 5 bases and 5 bases, in that order; junction bases with no gene match: 15. The CDR3 bases are TGTGCCAGCAGCCGGAAAAGACTAGCGGTCCCTAGGGAGACCCAGTACTTC. Amino acid sequence: CASSRKRLAVPRETQYF.

This clonotype was counted only a few times. The V gene is TRBV20-1, the J gene TRBJ2-1; 7 positions agree with TRBD1. CDR3 size: 19 residues. Trimming cost V 0 bases and J 5 bases; bases outside gene matches: 19. Germline V gives CDR1 DFQATT, CDR2 SNEGSKA (reference sequence). The CDR3 sequence is CSARDRRARGQEVDNEQFF. CDR3 coding DNA: TGCAGTGCTAGAGATAGGAGAGCGAGAGGACAGGAAGTCGACAATGAGCAGTTCTTC.

The chain is built from TRBV4-3 and TRBJ2-4, with TRBD2 matching over 12 bases. Per the germline V gene, CDR1 is LGHNA and CDR2 is YSLEER. V shed 0 bases and J 8 bases; nucleotides not matched to a gene: 14. CDR3 length: 19 residues. CDR3 in DNA: TGCGCCAGCAGCCAAGATTTTTCCCAAGGACTAGCGGGAAGGGACATTCAGTACTTC. Residues: CASSQDFSQGLAGRDIQYF.

The rearrangement joins TRBV20-1 to TRBJ2-7; the match to TRBD1 covers 7 bases. The germline CDR1 and CDR2 sequences are DFQATT and SNEGSKA (reference sequence). V was pared by 1 base and J by 5 bases, with 5 bases of the junction left unmatched. This CDR3 spans 13 amino acids. CDR3 coding DNA: TGCAGTGCTAGAGGCCACAGGGGTCACGAGCAGTACTTC. It encodes CSARGHRGHEQYF.

The chain is built from TRBV5-1 and TRBJ2-3, with 11 bases aligning to TRBD2. Germline loops: CDR1 SGHRS, CDR2 YFSETQ. This CDR3 comprises 16 residues. The ends lost 4 bases at V and 0 bases at J; junction bases unmatched: 4. CDR3 DNA sequence: TGCGCCAGCAGCCAATTAGCGGGGGGGAGCACAGATACGCAGTATTTT. It codes for CASSQLAGGSTDTQYF.

This clonotype was counted only a few times. V and J are TRBV5-1 and TRBJ2-1, with 7 bases aligning to TRBD2. Germline-derived CDR1 and CDR2 are SGHRS and YFSETQ. Trimming at V came to 3 bases and at J to 9 bases, leaving 6 bases not matched to a gene. This CDR3 has 13 residues. The DNA for the CDR3 is TGCGCCAGCAGCTCTCAAGCGGGGAGTGAGCAGTTCTTC. This gives the protein CASSSQAGSEQFF.

In the case of this clonotype: The junction differs from germline at one of its ends, possibly a read error. The V call is TRBV24-1, the J call TRBJ2-3, with D unclear. Germline V gene data show CDR1 as KGHDR and CDR2 as SFDVKD. CDR3 size: 13 residues. The CDR3 loop is CAPSDRPADTQYF. The CDR3 nucleotides are TGTGCCCCCAGTGATCGACCAGCAGATACGCAGTATTTT.

The chain couples TRBV20-1 to TRBJ2-7; tentative D call: TRBD1 (6 bases). Per germline, CDR1 DFQATT and CDR2 SNEGSKA (reference sequence). The CDR3 spans 14 residues. Trimming shortened V by 6 bases and J by 0 bases, and 15 bases separated the two germline ends. The CDR3 DNA reads as TGCAGTGCACGGACAGTCGCGAGCTCCTACGAGCAGTACTTC. This codes for CSARTVASSYEQYF.

In this sample, this clonotype turned up many times. The chain recombines TRBV6-5 with TRBJ1-2, with TRBD1 matching 8 bases. The junction had 7 bases not matched to a gene; V was cut back by 6 bases and J by 4 bases. Germline lookup yields CDR1 MNHEY and CDR2 SVGAGI. The CDR3 totals 14 residues. This chain's CDR3 is CASSPGQAFYGYTF. CDR3 bases: TGTGCCAGCAGCCCGGGACAGGCTTTCTATGGCTACACCTTC.

This clonotype has more than one count but fewer than ten. The chain recombines TRBV29-1 with TRBJ2-3; unclear D gene. This CDR3 comprises 13 residues. Germline-derived CDR1 and CDR2 are SQVTM and ANQGSEA. Trimming took 0 bases from V and 0 from J, leaving 4 bases between them. For the CDR3, the DNA is TGCAGCGTTGAAGATCTTAGCACAGATACGCAGTATTTT. Encoded protein: CSVEDLSTDTQYF.

This chain links TRBV10-2 with TRBJ1-1; D gene uncertain. Trimming cost V 4 bases and J 6 bases, with 15 bases left between them. CDR3 length: 14 amino acids. CDR1 is WSHSY and CDR2 is SAAADI in the germline V gene. The CDR3 sequence: CASSVTPGEAEAFF. In DNA form, the CDR3 reads TGCGCCAGCAGTGTAACCCCTGGAGAGGCTGAAGCTTTCTTT.

This clonotype has a count of ten or more. CDR3 region: CASSPGLAGGHNEQFF. The CDR3 nucleotides read TGTGCCAGCAGTCCGGGACTAGCGGGGGGGCACAATGAGCAGTTCTTC. The chain is built from TRBV12-3 or TRBV12-4 and TRBJ2-1; 16 nucleotides agree with TRBD2. V lost 5 bases and J lost 5; bases outside the gene matches: 3. The CDR3 is 16 amino acids.

V gene TRBV29-1 combines with J gene TRBJ2-7, with D possibly matching TRBD2 (5 bases). The CDR3 loop spans 12 amino acids. Per germline, CDR1 SQVTM and CDR2 ANQGSEA. Trimming took 4 bases from V and 5 from J, leaving 12 bases between them. Written as DNA, the CDR3 is TGCAGCGTTGTGGGAGACAAGCACGAGCAGTACTTC. Protein: CSVVGDKHEQYF.